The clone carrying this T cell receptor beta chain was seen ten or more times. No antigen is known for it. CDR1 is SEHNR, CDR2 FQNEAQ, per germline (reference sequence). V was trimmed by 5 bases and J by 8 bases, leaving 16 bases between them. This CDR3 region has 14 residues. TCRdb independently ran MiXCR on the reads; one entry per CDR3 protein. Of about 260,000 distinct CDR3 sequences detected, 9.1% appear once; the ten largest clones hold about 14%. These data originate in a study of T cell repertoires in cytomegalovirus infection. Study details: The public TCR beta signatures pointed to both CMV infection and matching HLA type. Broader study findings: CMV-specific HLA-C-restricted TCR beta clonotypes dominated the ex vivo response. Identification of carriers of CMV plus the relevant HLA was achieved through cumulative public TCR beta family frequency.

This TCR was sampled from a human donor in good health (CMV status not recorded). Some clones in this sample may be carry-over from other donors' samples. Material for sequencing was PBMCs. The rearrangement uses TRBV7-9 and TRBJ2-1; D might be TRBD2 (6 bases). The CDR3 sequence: CASSAPGVKYEQFF. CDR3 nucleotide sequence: TGTGCCAGCAGCGCCCCGGGGGTTAAGTATGAGCAGTTCTTC. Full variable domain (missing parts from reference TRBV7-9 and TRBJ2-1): DTGVSQNPRHKITKRGQNVTFRCDPISEHNRLYWYRQTLGQGPEFLTYFQNEAQLEKSRLLSDRFSAERPKGSFSTLEIQRTEQGDSAMYLCASSAPGVKYEQFFGPGTRLTVL.